A single sample gave rise to the 21 T cell receptor beta chains below, sequenced in a study of blood T cell dynamics during melanoma immunotherapy. Noted time point: pre-treatment baseline. The protocol was immunoSEQ multiplex PCR, while the TCRdb copy is restricted to in-frame clones and leaves out a portion. The sample consists of almost 25,000 clones, roughly 85% of them appearing once. The source material was blood, sampled from a patient treated with checkpoint blockade. Receptors originate from a human donor with melanoma.

The rearrangement uses TRBV6-5 and TRBJ2-7; D not certain. The CDR3 totals 14 residues. The V and J ends lost 6 bases and 4 bases respectively, with 16 bases between them. Germline V CDR1 and CDR2: MNHEY, SVGAGI. The CDR3 sequence: CASRRSTAFYEQYF. CDR3 in DNA: TGTGCCAGCAGGAGGAGTACTGCTTTTTACGAGCAGTACTTC.

This clone was detected once. The DNA of the CDR3 is TGTGCCAGCACCGTCGGGGTACAGCCCCAGCATTTT. Protein sequence: CASTVGVQPQHF. The chain has TRBV7-9 and TRBJ1-5; D gene uncertain. This CDR3 comprises 12 residues. Germline assignment: CDR1 SEHNR and CDR2 FQNEAQ (reference sequence). Trimming stripped 7 bases from V and 7 bases from J, with 11 bases between.

This sequence joins TRBV5-1 and TRBJ2-1; a weak D match, TRBD2 (6 bases). The CDR3 runs to 17 residues. Trimming left V 1 base short and J 3 bases short, with 17 bases between. Germline V lookup: CDR1 SGHRS, CDR2 YFSETQ. The DNA for the CDR3 is TGCGCCAGCAGCTTGATTGGGGCCGCCGGGAGCTACAATGAGCAGTTCTTC. Translation gives CASSLIGAAGSYNEQFF.

This clone has just one count. The chain uses TRBV5-1 and TRBJ2-2, with 8 bases that match TRBD1. Trimming removed 1 base from V and 4 bases from J; junction bases left unmatched: 3. CDR3 size: 15 residues. Germline lookup yields CDR1 SGHRS and CDR2 YFSETQ. CDR3 bases: TGCGCCAGCAGCTTGTCAGGGGGCTTCACCGGGGAGCTGTTTTTT. This codes for CASSLSGGFTGELFF. The entire variable domain, with the rest obtained from reference TRBV5-1 and TRBJ2-2, is as follows: KAGVTQTPRYLIKTRGQQVTLSCSPISGHRSVSWYQQTPGQGLQFLFEYFSETQRNKGNFPGRFSGRQFSNSRSEMNVSTLELGDSALYLCASSLSGGFTGELFFGEGSRLTVL.

This chain connects TRBV7-8 to TRBJ2-7, with 9 positions matching TRBD2. The ends lost 5 bases at V and 2 bases at J; junction bases unmatched: 7. The CDR3 consists of 15 residues. CDR1 SGHVS and CDR2 FQNEAQ come from the germline V gene. The CDR3 region is CASSPLAGAPYEQYF. The CDR3, as DNA: TGTGCCAGCAGCCCTTTAGCGGGGGCCCCCTACGAGCAGTACTTC.

This sequence joins TRBV5-5 and TRBJ1-3; 8 nucleotides match TRBD1. The CDR3 runs 16 residues. CDR1 is SGHKS and CDR2 is YYEKEE in the germline V gene (reference sequence). The J segment lost 7 bases and the V segment lost 0 bases, leaving 9 bases of the junction unmatched. CDR3 sequence: CASSLGRSGGLNTIYF. As DNA, the CDR3 is TGTGCCAGCAGCTTGGGTCGCTCAGGGGGCCTCAACACCATATATTTT.

The chain carries TRBV5-1 and TRBJ1-2; D not resolved. Per the germline V gene, CDR1 is SGHRS and CDR2 is YFSETQ. The CDR3 length is 13 residues. Trimming took 4 bases from V and 4 from J, leaving 11 bases between them. CDR3 protein: CASSPDGGYGYTF. CDR3 sequence (DNA): TGCGCCAGCAGCCCCGATGGTGGCTATGGCTACACCTTC.

The chain employs TRBV25-1 and TRBJ2-2, with D possibly TRBD2 on 5 matching bases. CDR1 is MGHDK and CDR2 is SYGVNS in the germline V gene. This CDR3 is 14 amino acids long. Trimming took 1 base from V and 6 from J, leaving 9 bases between them. The chain's CDR3 is CASSESGGPGELFF. The CDR3 DNA reads as TGTGCCAGCAGTGAATCTGGAGGCCCCGGGGAGCTGTTTTTT.

Concerning this clone: The sample holds other DNA sequences that translate to the same CDR3. The rearrangement links TRBV15 to TRBJ1-2; tentative D call: TRBD1 (6 bases). Germline values: CDR1 LNHNV, CDR2 YYDKDF (reference sequence). The CDR3 contains 14 residues. Trimming shortened V by 8 bases and J by 4 bases, and 17 bases separated the two germline ends. This chain's CDR3 is CATRGGGDPYGYTF. The CDR3 DNA sequence: TGTGCCACCCGGGGAGGGGGAGATCCCTATGGCTACACCTTC.

This sequence joins TRBV9 and TRBJ1-3; D gene ambiguous. The ends were cut back, 0 bases at V and 4 bases at J, with 5 bases in the middle. This CDR3 comprises 13 residues. In germline, CDR1 is SGDLS, CDR2 YYNGEE. The CDR3 nucleotides read TGTGCCAGCAGCGTAGTTCGGGGAAACACCATATATTTT. This gives the protein CASSVVRGNTIYF.

This clone was picked up a small number of times. The chain recombines TRBV7-8 with TRBJ1-2; perhaps TRBD1 as D (5 bases). The CDR3 totals 15 residues. With 4 bases removed from V and 1 base from J, the gap between germline ends came to 13 bases. Germline values: CDR1 SGHVS, CDR2 FQNEAQ. The CDR3 region is CASSSTGRLNYGYTF. The CDR3 DNA reads TGTGCCAGCAGCTCTACGGGACGGCTTAACTATGGCTACACCTTC.

On this clone itself: Other DNA sequences in this specimen translate into the identical CDR3. This sequence joins TRBV9 and TRBJ1-1, with D maybe TRBD1 (5 bases). V dropped 5 bases and J dropped 3 bases, with 11 bases sitting between them. The germline CDR1 and CDR2 sequences are SGDLS and YYNGEE. This CDR3 region has 13 residues. The CDR3 protein is CASSEMGHTEAFF. DNA of the CDR3: TGTGCCAGCAGTGAGATGGGACACACTGAAGCTTTCTTT.

This clone was picked up a small number of times. The CDR3 spells CASSELGEQYF. As DNA, the CDR3 is TGTGCCAGCAGTGAACTCGGCGAGCAGTACTTC. The chain recombines TRBV2 with TRBJ2-7; no clear D. Per germline, CDR1 SNHLY and CDR2 FYNNEI. V lost 2 bases to trimming and J lost 6 bases, with 5 bases between them. This CDR3 is built from 11 residues.

The chain has TRBV7-2 and TRBJ2-2; TRBD2 agrees at 13 bases. J gave up 6 bases and V 5 bases, and 6 bases lay outside the gene matches. The CDR3 spans 16 residues. Germline CDR1 and CDR2: SGHTA and FQGNSA. CDR3 protein: CASSPGLAGVPGELFF. The CDR3 coding sequence is TGTGCCAGCAGCCCTGGACTAGCGGGAGTCCCCGGGGAGCTGTTTTTT.

This clone was recorded once. The chain has TRBV2 and TRBJ2-3, with D hard to call. The CDR3 sequence is 13 residues long. Trimming left V 6 bases short and J 6 bases short, with 13 bases between. The germline gives CDR1 SNHLY, CDR2 FYNNEI. The CDR3 DNA follows: TGTGCCAGCAGGCGGACCCCCTTTGATACGCAGTATTTT. Its protein is CASRRTPFDTQYF.

V and J are TRBV27 and TRBJ2-7, with D possibly called TRBD1 or TRBD2 (5 bases each). CDR1 MNHEY and CDR2 SMNVEV come from the germline V gene (reference sequence). The length of the CDR3 is 14 residues. V was pared by 5 bases and J by 4 bases, with 15 bases between. CDR3: CASSAGASFYEQYF. DNA of the CDR3: TGTGCCAGCAGTGCCGGGGCTAGCTTTTACGAGCAGTACTTC.

The chain links TRBV2 to TRBJ2-3; TRBD2 might be the D (6 bases). The CDR3 is 14 amino acids. V dropped 7 bases and J dropped 4 bases, with 15 bases sitting between them. The germline gives CDR1 SNHLY, CDR2 FYNNEI. CDR3 region: CASIVAAKSDTQYF. In nucleotides, the CDR3 is TGTGCCAGCATAGTAGCGGCCAAATCAGATACGCAGTATTTT.

Note on this clone: One end of the junction fails to match germline, which may point to a read error. The rearrangement uses TRBV19 and TRBJ1-2; 7 nucleotides line up with TRBD1. Germline V lookup: CDR1 LNHDA, CDR2 SQIVND (reference sequence). The CDR3 covers 14 residues. The CDR3 loop is CASSVEGQSYGYTF. The DNA for the CDR3 is TGTGCCAGTAGTGTAGAGGGACAGTCCTATGGCTACACCTTC.

The chain carries TRBV28 and TRBJ2-1, with 8 positions matching TRBD2. The CDR3 is made up of 15 amino acids. CDR1 and CDR2 from the germline V gene are MDHEN and SYDVKM. V dropped 3 bases and J dropped 9; count of bases not matched to a gene: 10. CDR3 sequence reads: CASSLDGRALGEQFF. CDR3 DNA sequence: TGTGCCAGCAGTTTGGACGGGAGGGCCCTCGGTGAGCAGTTCTTC.

The V gene is TRBV5-1, the J gene TRBJ2-5, with D perhaps TRBD2 (6 bases). This CDR3 spans 15 amino acids. Per germline, CDR1 SGHRS and CDR2 YFSETQ. Trimming left V 5 bases short and J 5 bases short, with 19 bases between. In DNA, the CDR3 is TGCGCCAGCAGGGCCTCCGGGAAGAGCGGGGAGACCCAGTACTTC. Translating it yields CASRASGKSGETQYF.

This chain uses TRBV9 with TRBJ1-6; D is ambiguous. Trimming removed 0 bases at V and 6 bases at J, with 10 bases between. CDR3 length: 15 amino acids. Germline CDR1 is SGDLS and CDR2 is YYNGEE. The CDR3 DNA follows: TGTGCCAGCAGCGTAGGGGGTCTGACTAATTCACCCCTCCACTTT. Its translation: CASSVGGLTNSPLHF.